One sample yielded the 27 T cell receptor beta chains listed below, sequenced in a study of T cell repertoires in cytomegalovirus infection. TCRdb re-called the reads through MiXCR, storing one row per CDR3 protein. The table records about 480,000 distinct CDR3 sequences, 25% to 35% of them present only once. No antigen is known for these receptors. The sample in question was cultured PBMCs, obtained from culture after CMV antigen stimulation. The receptors come from a human donor in good health (CMV status not recorded). Some clones in this sample may be carry-over from other donors' samples.

Only one count was recorded for this clonotype. Its ends do not fully match the called genes, so a read error is possible. The genes are TRBV5-4 and TRBJ2-7, with 15 nucleotides matching TRBD2. Per germline, CDR1 SGHNT and CDR2 YYREEE (reference sequence). The CDR3 is made up of 14 amino acids. The CDR3 sequence: CASSWGLAGGVPDF. CDR3 in DNA: TGTGCCAGCAGCTGGGGACTAGCGGGAGGAGTCCCAGACTTC.

The rearrangement links TRBV6-4 to TRBJ1-1, with D tentatively TRBD1 (5 bases). The germline gives CDR1 MRHNA, CDR2 SNTAGT. Trimming stripped 0 bases from V and 4 bases from J, with 18 bases between. The CDR3 is 17 residues long. CDR3 sequence reads: CASSDSFHASRATEAFF. CDR3 bases: TGTGCCAGCAGTGACTCTTTCCACGCTTCCAGGGCCACTGAAGCTTTCTTT.

This clonotype was seen many times. The V call is TRBV7-2, the J call TRBJ2-3; 15 bases align to TRBD2. With 1 base clipped from V and 3 bases from J, the junction kept 2 bases outside the gene matches. Germline lookup yields CDR1 SGHTA and CDR2 FQGNSA. The CDR3 length is 17 residues. In DNA, the CDR3 is TGTGCCAGCAGCTTAGAGGGACTAGCGGGAGGAACAGATACGCAGTATTTT. It is translated as CASSLEGLAGGTDTQYF. Together with reference TRBV7-2 and TRBJ2-3, the CDR3 gives the full variable domain: GAGVSQSPSNKVTEKGKDVELRCDPISGHTALYWYRQSLGQGLEFLIYFQGNSAPDKSGLPSDRFSAERTGGSVSTLTIQRTQQEDSAVYLCASSLEGLAGGTDTQYFGPGTRLTVL.

The gene calls are TRBV10-3 and TRBJ2-1; 13 bases line up with TRBD2. The CDR3 length is 15 residues. Germline V lookup: CDR1 ENHRY, CDR2 SYGVKD. Losses at the gene ends were 3 bases for V and 10 bases for J; bases not matched to a gene: 6. CDR3 in amino acids: CAISELAGGPKEQFF. The CDR3, as DNA: TGTGCCATCAGTGAACTAGCGGGAGGGCCAAAGGAGCAGTTCTTC.

This sequence joins TRBV18 and TRBJ1-6; 9 bases match TRBD1. CDR3 length: 16 residues. Looked up from germline, CDR1 is KGHSH and CDR2 is LQKENI. V was pared by 3 bases and J by 4 bases, with 4 bases of the junction left unmatched. Here the CDR3 DNA reads TGTGCCAGCTCACCGGACAGGGGCAGTTATAATTCACCCCTCCACTTT. Encoded protein: CASSPDRGSYNSPLHF.

This clonotype was seen only a few times. The chain carries TRBV6-8 and TRBJ2-7; D is unclear. The CDR3 runs 17 residues. Trimming left V 0 bases short and J 3 bases short, with 18 bases between. In germline, CDR1 is MNHGY, CDR2 SAAAGT. CDR3 sequence: CASSYSPQAANYYEQYF. The CDR3 DNA reads TGTGCCAGCAGTTACTCTCCCCAAGCCGCAAACTACTACGAGCAGTACTTC.

V is TRBV7-2 and J is TRBJ2-7; a weak D match, TRBD2 (6 bases). Germline V gives CDR1 SGHTA, CDR2 FQGNSA. The CDR3 totals 15 residues. Trimming cost V 1 base and J 2 bases, with 12 bases left between them. The CDR3 loop reads CASSLVGGIAYEQYF. In DNA, the CDR3 is TGTGCCAGCAGCTTAGTTGGAGGGATCGCCTACGAGCAGTACTTC.

CDR3 protein: CSARELGQVNSPLHF. The CDR3 DNA reads TGCAGTGCTAGAGAGCTAGGGCAGGTTAATTCACCCCTCCACTTT. This rearrangement joins TRBV20-1 to TRBJ1-6; unclear D gene. The CDR3 has 15 amino acids. Germline values: CDR1 DFQATT, CDR2 SNEGSKA (reference sequence). V dropped 0 bases and J dropped 6 bases, with 12 bases sitting between them.

In its sample, this clonotype was seen a few times. The chain has TRBV4-1 and TRBJ1-2; D gene uncertain. V lost 0 bases and J 4 bases, leaving 9 bases between the germline ends. Germline V gene lookup returns CDR1 MGHRA and CDR2 YSYEKL. This CDR3 is built from 14 residues. The CDR3 here is CASSQDHSSYGYTF. The CDR3 DNA reads TGCGCCAGCAGCCAAGATCACAGCAGCTATGGCTACACCTTC.

This clonotype showed up just a few times. The V and J genes are TRBV9 and TRBJ1-3, with D possibly TRBD1 on 6 matching bases. Germline V gene lookup returns CDR1 SGDLS and CDR2 YYNGEE. The CDR3 runs 15 residues. Trimming took 3 bases from V and 5 from J, leaving 15 bases between them. CDR3: CASSAGGGRRNTIYF. CDR3 sequence (DNA): TGTGCCAGCAGCGCGGGGGGGGGCCGCCGAAACACCATATATTTT.

V gene TRBV10-3 combines with J gene TRBJ2-3; 10 bases map to TRBD2. Losses at the gene ends were 5 bases for V and 2 bases for J; bases not matched to a gene: 19. The germline CDR1 and CDR2 sequences are ENHRY and SYGVKD. This CDR3 region has 20 residues. CDR3 bases: TGTGCCATCAGTAGGCCGGGACAGGTACAACTAGCGGGATACACAGATACGCAGTATTTT. Protein product: CAISRPGQVQLAGYTDTQYF.

V is TRBV4-3 and J is TRBJ1-5, with D possibly being TRBD1 (6 bases). The CDR3 runs 15 residues. CDR1 and CDR2 from the germline V gene are LGHNA and YSLEER. V gave up 0 bases and J gave up 7 bases, with 13 bases separating them. CDR3 sequence (DNA): TGCGCCAGCAGCCAAGAGTGGGACACAATACAGCCCCAGCATTTT. The encoded protein is CASSQEWDTIQPQHF.

The chain has TRBV6-6 and TRBJ1-5; 9 bases map to TRBD1. In germline, CDR1 is MNHNY, CDR2 SVGAGI (reference sequence). V shed 6 bases, J shed 0 bases, and the junction held 6 bases outside the gene matches. The CDR3 spans 16 residues. This chain's CDR3 is CASRPGTGSSNQPQHF. CDR3 DNA sequence: TGTGCCAGCAGACCCGGGACAGGGTCTAGCAATCAGCCCCAGCATTTT.

This clonotype came up a few times. The chain couples TRBV12-3 or TRBV12-4 to TRBJ1-1; D unclear. V was clipped by 6 bases and J by 8 bases, with 7 bases between them. The CDR3 is 10 residues long. Here the CDR3 DNA reads TGTGCCAGCAGACAAAAAGAAGCTTTCTTT. It encodes CASRQKEAFF.

This chain connects TRBV12-3 or TRBV12-4 to TRBJ1-5, with a possible D match to TRBD1 (5 bases). CDR3 size: 14 residues. Between the trimmed V and J ends, which lost 5 bases and 8 bases, there was a span of 16 bases. CDR3 coding DNA: TGTGCCAGCAGTGTACTCACCGGGGGTAAGCCCCAGCATTTT. The encoded protein is CASSVLTGGKPQHF.

The rearrangement joins TRBV4-1 to TRBJ1-1; no clear D. Trimming took 0 bases from V and 8 from J, leaving 7 bases between them. Germline CDR1 MGHRA, CDR2 YSYEKL. The CDR3 runs 12 residues. The CDR3 DNA reads as TGCGCCAGCAGCCAAGATCTGCGGGAAGCTTTCTTT. Translated: CASSQDLREAFF.

The CDR3 region is CASSQVGSTDTQYF. In nucleotides, the CDR3 is TGCGCCAGCAGCCAAGTGGGGTCCACAGATACGCAGTATTTT. This chain connects TRBV4-3 to TRBJ2-3; D unresolved. Trimming stripped 1 base from V and 2 bases from J, with 7 bases between. There are 14 residues in the CDR3. Looked up from germline, CDR1 is LGHNA and CDR2 is YSLEER.

In this sample, this clonotype turned up many times. The genes are TRBV7-2 and TRBJ1-6; unclear D gene. CDR3 length equals 16 residues. The V gene's germline CDR1 is SGHTA and CDR2 FQGNSA. Trimming stripped 5 bases from V and 8 bases from J, with 19 bases between. The CDR3 bases are TGTGCCAGCAGCCACCGCCCCTCCCCTGGGTATTCACCCCTCCACTTT. Translation gives CASSHRPSPGYSPLHF.

This clonotype was counted at least ten times. The rearrangement joins TRBV7-2 to TRBJ1-5, with D perhaps TRBD1 (5 bases). This CDR3 is 13 amino acids long. V lost 5 bases to trimming and J lost 4 bases, with 9 bases between them. CDR1 SGHTA and CDR2 FQGNSA come from the germline V gene. CDR3 amino acids: CASSAEGNQPQHF. CDR3 coding DNA: TGTGCCAGCAGCGCCGAGGGGAATCAGCCCCAGCATTTT.

This chain links TRBV7-2 with TRBJ2-7, with D perhaps TRBD2 (5 bases). This CDR3 contains 14 residues. Germline-derived CDR1 and CDR2 are SGHTA and FQGNSA. Trimming cost V 5 bases and J 7 bases, with 18 bases left between them. CDR3 sequence reads: CASSLARGTGEQYV. CDR3 coding DNA: TGTGCCAGCAGCCTTGCACGCGGTACGGGGGAGCAGTACGTC.

This clonotype has ten or more counts. The rearrangement joins TRBV7-2 to TRBJ2-4; TRBD2 agrees at 8 bases. Germline V lookup: CDR1 SGHTA, CDR2 FQGNSA. The CDR3 is 16 amino acids. V lost 0 bases to trimming and J lost 5 bases; unmatched junction nucleotides: 6. The CDR3 sequence is CASSLARGAGENIQYF. The CDR3 nucleotides are TGTGCCAGCAGCTTAGCGCGGGGGGCCGGGGAAAACATTCAGTACTTC.

CDR3 residues: CASSPGSGQDYEQYF. CDR3 nucleotide sequence: TGTGCCAGCAGCCCGGGGTCGGGACAAGACTACGAGCAGTACTTC. V gene TRBV6-2 or TRBV6-3 combines with J gene TRBJ2-7, with D possibly TRBD1 on 6 matching bases. The CDR3 consists of 15 residues. Germline-derived CDR1 and CDR2 are MNHEY and SVGEGT. Trimming took 6 bases from V and 3 from J, leaving 18 bases between them.

The chain links TRBV20-1 to TRBJ2-4; possibly TRBD2 for D (6 bases). V was pared by 2 bases and J by 0 bases, with 11 bases between. This CDR3 region has 15 residues. The germline CDR1 and CDR2 sequences are DFQATT and SNEGSKA (reference sequence). The CDR3: CSARSPGVAKNIQYF. The DNA for the CDR3 is TGCAGTGCTAGATCGCCGGGGGTAGCCAAAAACATTCAGTACTTC.

The sample holds a few counts of this clonotype. J is TRBJ1-1 and V is TRBV6-5, with 8 bases identical to TRBD1. This CDR3 has 15 amino acids. V trimming: 4 bases; J trimming: 6 bases; junction bases outside the gene matches: 10. Germline V gene data show CDR1 as MNHEY and CDR2 as SVGAGI. The CDR3 region has the DNA TGTGCCAGCAGTTCCTGGACAGGGCGAGGGGCTGAAGCTTTCTTT. Translation gives CASSSWTGRGAEAFF.

J is TRBJ2-5 and V is TRBV6-5; D is ambiguous. CDR3 length equals 14 residues. Trimming pared 0 bases from V and 5 bases from J, leaving 10 bases between. Germline CDR1 reads MNHEY; CDR2 reads SVGAGI. The CDR3 here is CASSYSGFSETQYF. The CDR3, as DNA: TGTGCCAGCAGTTACTCAGGGTTCTCGGAGACCCAGTACTTC.

This clonotype turned up a few times. This chain links TRBV20-1 with TRBJ2-3; no firm D call. Matching the DNA end better, TRBJ1-5 makes the J call doubtful. Germline CDR1 is DFQATT and CDR2 is SNEGSKA (reference sequence). The CDR3 runs to 14 residues. For the CDR3, the DNA is TGCAGTGCTAGCCCTAGCACGAGCACAGATACGCAGCATTTT. Protein sequence: CSASPSTSTDTQHF.

Only a few counts were recorded for this clonotype. This chain uses TRBV12-3 or TRBV12-4 with TRBJ1-2; D may be TRBD1 (5 bases). The CDR3 totals 19 residues. V lost 2 bases and J lost 3, with 25 bases in between. The CDR3 reads CASSLMRRGLGGSDYGYTF. The CDR3 DNA is TGTGCCAGCAGTTTAATGAGGCGTGGTCTCGGGGGGTCCGACTATGGCTACACCTTC.